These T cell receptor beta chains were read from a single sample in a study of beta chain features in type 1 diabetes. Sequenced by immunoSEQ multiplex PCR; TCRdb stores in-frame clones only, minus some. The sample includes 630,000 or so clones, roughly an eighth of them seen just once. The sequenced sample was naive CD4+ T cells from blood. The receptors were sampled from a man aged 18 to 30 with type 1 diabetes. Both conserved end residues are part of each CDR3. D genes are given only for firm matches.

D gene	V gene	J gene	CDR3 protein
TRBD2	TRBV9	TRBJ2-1	CASSVAPLSGGALNNEQFF
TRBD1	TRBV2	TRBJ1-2	CASSEGGQGGYGYTF
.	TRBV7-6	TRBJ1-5	CASSPMDSQPQHF
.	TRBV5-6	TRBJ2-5	CASSLALTMGETQYF
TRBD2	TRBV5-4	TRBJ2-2	CASSSSSGSRSGELFF
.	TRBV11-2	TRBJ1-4	CASSSDRSYEKLFF
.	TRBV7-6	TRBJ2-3	CASSSQLTDTQYF
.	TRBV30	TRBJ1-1	CAWSLVSGTEAFF
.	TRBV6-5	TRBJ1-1	CASSYIGEAFF
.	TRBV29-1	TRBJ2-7	CSGETGTYEQYF
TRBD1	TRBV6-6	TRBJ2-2	CASSSLDRGYTGELFF
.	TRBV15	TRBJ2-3	CATSRNSGTLRGGTQYF
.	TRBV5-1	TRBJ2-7	CASRTTGDWDEQYF
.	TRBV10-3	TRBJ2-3	CAIEDSSSTDTQYF
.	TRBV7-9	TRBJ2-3	CASQGTDTQYF
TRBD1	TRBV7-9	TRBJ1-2	CASSFQGAQGYTF
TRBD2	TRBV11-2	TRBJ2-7	CASGRAEQYF
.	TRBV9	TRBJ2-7	CASSARGTQYEQYF
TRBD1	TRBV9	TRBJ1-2	CASSGPTGLGGYTF
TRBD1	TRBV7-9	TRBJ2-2	CASSRQGGGELFF
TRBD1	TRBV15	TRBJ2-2	CATETGRNTGELFF
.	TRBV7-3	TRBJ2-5	CASSVSSRETQYF
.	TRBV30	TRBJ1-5	CAWSRRGGAQPQHF
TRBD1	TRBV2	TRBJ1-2	CASRSTGGNYGYTF
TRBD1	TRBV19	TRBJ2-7	CASSKRQGFTYEQYF
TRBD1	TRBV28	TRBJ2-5	CASSPLRGTGRGTQYF
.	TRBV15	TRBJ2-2	CATSPRHANTGELFF
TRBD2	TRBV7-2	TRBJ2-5	CASGAGGFETQYF
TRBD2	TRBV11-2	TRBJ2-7	CASSHYNSGGYEQYF
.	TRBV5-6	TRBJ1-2	CASSYGRPVANGYTF
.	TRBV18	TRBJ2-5	CASSQGETQYF
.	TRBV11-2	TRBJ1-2	CASSLDRGLEGYTF
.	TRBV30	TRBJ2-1	CAWSLGWGGEQFF
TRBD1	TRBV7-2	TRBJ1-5	CASSPLTGEGQPQHF
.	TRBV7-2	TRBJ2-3	CASSLGFREDTQYF
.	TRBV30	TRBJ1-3	CAWSPRGVGGNTIYF